This T cell receptor (beta chain) was captured by sequencing in a study of blood T cell repertoires in COVID-19. Study as a whole: Whether acute or convalescent, the COVID-19 samples came from the United States, Italy and Spain.

J was trimmed by 11 bases and V by 1 base; bases with no gene match: 15. The CDR3 length is 16 residues. Per germline, CDR1 KGHSH and CDR2 LQKENI. In the authors' methods: Nucleated cell number was recorded as an estimate derived from reference gene primer amplification. Sequenced by immunoSEQ multiplex PCR; TCRdb stores in-frame clones only, minus some. V and J calls and clone size come straight from that table; D and trimming were deduced from the DNA. The table records about 280,000 clones, about 85% of them present only once. The chain links TRBV18 to TRBJ1-1; 8 nucleotides match TRBD1. Sequenced material: peripheral blood. The clonotype originates from a woman aged 45-60 years who had recovered from COVID-19. The CDR3 here is CASSPLSRTGLRGAFF. CDR3 nucleotides: TGTGCCAGCTCACCACTCTCCCGGACAGGGCTCCGGGGGGCTTTCTTT.